The 17 T cell receptor beta chains reported below all come from one sample, sequenced in a study of early T cells in non-severe SARS-CoV-2 infection. TCRdb redid the calling of the 5' RACE reads with MiXCR, one entry per CDR3 protein. The sample contains tens of thousands of distinct CDR3 sequences, 7% to 7.5% of which appear only once. The sample in question was whole blood, obtained at baseline. All receptors come from an adult who was a healthcare worker with PCR-confirmed SARS-CoV-2 infection or an uninfected control (not recorded which).

This clonotype was picked up a small number of times. V usage is TRBV18 and J usage is TRBJ1-6; D is unresolved. V lost 1 base and J 4 bases, leaving 5 bases between the germline ends. The CDR3 consists of 14 residues. The germline gives CDR1 KGHSH, CDR2 LQKENI. CDR3 nucleotide sequence: TGTGCCAGCTCACCACAGGAATATAATTCACCCCTCCACTTT. Translated, it gives CASSPQEYNSPLHF. The full variable domain, with the rest looked up from reference TRBV18 and TRBJ1-6, is NAGVMQNPRHLVRRRGQEARLRCSPMKGHSHVYWYRQLPEEGLKFMVYLQKENIIDESGMPKERFSAEFPKEGPSILRIQQVVRGDSAAYFCASSPQEYNSPLHFGNGTRLTVT.

This clonotype has at least ten counts. The V and J genes are TRBV4-1 and TRBJ1-1, with 9 bases aligning to TRBD1. The V gene's germline CDR1 is MGHRA and CDR2 YSYEKL. V trimming: 6 bases; J trimming: 7 bases; junction bases outside the gene matches: 6. The CDR3 is 13 residues long. Written as DNA, the CDR3 is TGCGCCAGCAGTCTGACAGGGGGGAATGAAGCTTTCTTT. Translation gives CASSLTGGNEAFF.

In this sample, this clonotype turned up many times. The chain recombines TRBV20-1 with TRBJ1-5, with TRBD1 matching over 7 bases. Germline CDR1 is DFQATT and CDR2 is SNEGSKA (reference sequence). The CDR3 has 15 residues. The V and J ends lost 1 base and 4 bases, in that order; junction bases with no gene match: 7. CDR3 sequence reads: CSARVPGGLNQPQHF. In DNA form, the CDR3 reads TGCAGTGCTAGAGTCCCAGGGGGACTAAATCAGCCCCAGCATTTT.

This clonotype was observed many times. The chain carries TRBV5-1 and TRBJ1-2; 8 nucleotides match TRBD1. CDR1 SGHRS and CDR2 YFSETQ come from the germline V gene. This CDR3 region has 15 residues. The V segment lost 4 bases and the J segment 4 bases; nucleotides outside the gene matches: 9. The CDR3 reads CASSPDTGGVYGYTF. In DNA, the CDR3 is TGCGCCAGCAGCCCCGATACAGGGGGAGTCTATGGCTACACCTTC. The entire variable domain, with the rest obtained from reference TRBV5-1 and TRBJ1-2, is as follows: KAGVTQTPRYLIKTRGQQVTLSCSPISGHRSVSWYQQTPGQGLQFLFEYFSETQRNKGNFPGRFSGRQFSNSRSEMNVSTLELGDSALYLCASSPDTGGVYGYTFGSGTRLTVV.

There are many counts of this clonotype. This sequence joins TRBV24-1 and TRBJ1-1; TRBD1 matches 8 bases. After removal of 6 bases from V and 1 base from J, the junction contained 6 bases not matched to a gene. Germline V gives CDR1 KGHDR, CDR2 SFDVKD. This CDR3 has 15 amino acids. The CDR3 here is CATSMTGARNTEAFF. The CDR3 DNA reads TGTGCCACCAGTATGACAGGGGCCCGGAACACTGAAGCTTTCTTT.

The table lists this clonotype with a few counts. The V and J genes are TRBV20-1 and TRBJ1-6; no reliable D call. In germline, CDR1 is DFQATT, CDR2 SNEGSKA (reference sequence). Trimming removed 3 bases at V and 7 bases at J, with 10 bases between. The CDR3 extends over 13 amino acids. CDR3 DNA: TGCAGTGCTAGTCCCGGGCGCAATTCACCCCTCCACTTT. Its protein product is CSASPGRNSPLHF.

In its sample, this clonotype was seen many times. The rearrangement joins TRBV7-9 to TRBJ1-1; D is ambiguous. The V and J ends lost 5 bases and 7 bases respectively, with 14 bases between them. This CDR3 has 13 amino acids. The V gene's germline CDR1 is SEHNR and CDR2 FQNEAQ (reference sequence). In DNA form, the CDR3 reads TGTGCCAGCAGCCAAGACCCAGCAGATGAAGCTTTCTTT. It specifies CASSQDPADEAFF.

In this sample, this clonotype turned up many times. This sequence joins TRBV4-3 and TRBJ1-2, with a possible D match to TRBD1 (5 bases). Deletions cut 3 bases from V and 0 bases from J, with 17 bases between. Germline V lookup: CDR1 LGHNA, CDR2 YSLEER. This CDR3 is 17 amino acids long. CDR3 loop: CASSHAGLTGANYGYTF. CDR3 nucleotides: TGCGCCAGCAGCCATGCGGGACTGACTGGTGCTAACTATGGCTACACCTTC.

In its sample, this clonotype was seen many times. V and J are TRBV10-3 and TRBJ1-2, with unresolved D. Germline V CDR1 and CDR2: ENHRY, SYGVKD. The CDR3 totals 13 residues. Trimming took 6 bases from V and 1 from J, leaving 9 bases between them. CDR3 in amino acids: CAISADDNYGYTF. The CDR3 DNA is TGTGCCATCAGCGCAGATGATAACTATGGCTACACCTTC.

This chain joins TRBV5-5 and TRBJ2-7, with 9 bases identical to TRBD1. Germline CDR1 and CDR2: SGHKS and YYEKEE (reference sequence). J lost 4 bases, V lost 4 bases, and 12 bases had no gene match. This CDR3 is 16 amino acids long. The CDR3 DNA reads TGTGCCAGCAGCCCCGGACAGGGGCTCAACCTGTACGAGCAGTACGTC. Translation gives CASSPGQGLNLYEQYV.

The chain couples TRBV7-2 to TRBJ2-3; TRBD2 matches 8 bases. Germline V gives CDR1 SGHTA, CDR2 FQGNSA. The CDR3 covers 16 residues. V lost 5 bases, J lost 0 bases, and 7 bases stayed unmatched. The CDR3 nucleotides are TGTGCCAGCAGCGTCGTGAGCGGGAGAAGCACAGATACGCAGTATTTT. Its protein product is CASSVVSGRSTDTQYF.

This clonotype came up many times. The V gene is TRBV2, the J gene TRBJ2-1, with 10 bases fitting TRBD2. Germline lookup yields CDR1 SNHLY and CDR2 FYNNEI. The ends lost 8 bases at V and 7 bases at J; junction bases unmatched: 14. The CDR3 length is 16 residues. CDR3 coding DNA: TGTGCCAGCGAGTCCACTAGCGGGATGAAAGTAAATGAGCAGTTCTTC. It specifies CASESTSGMKVNEQFF. The full variable domain, rest sourced from reference TRBV2 and TRBJ2-1, is EPEVTQTPSHQVTQMGQEVILRCVPISNHLYFYWYRQILGQKVEFLVSFYNNEISEKSEIFDDQFSVERPDGSNFTLKIRSTKLEDSAMYFCASESTSGMKVNEQFFGPGTRLTVL.

Only a few counts were recorded for this clonotype. The chain carries TRBV5-6 and TRBJ2-7, with unresolved D. Germline lookup yields CDR1 SGHDT and CDR2 YYEEEE. The CDR3 covers 13 residues. CDR3 sequence: CASSSTYSSEQYV. CDR3 in DNA: TGTGCCAGCAGCTCGACTTACTCCTCCGAGCAGTACGTC.

This clonotype was seen ten or more times. This rearrangement joins TRBV7-9 to TRBJ2-2; unclear D gene. The CDR3 contains 13 residues. The germline V and J ends were trimmed by 5 bases and 5 bases, with 9 bases remaining between them. CDR1 and CDR2 from the germline V gene are SEHNR and FQNEAQ (reference sequence). The CDR3 spells CASSPVVTGELFF. The DNA for the CDR3 is TGTGCCAGCAGCCCTGTGGTTACCGGGGAGCTGTTTTTT.

Many counts were recorded for this clonotype. This rearrangement joins TRBV24-1 to TRBJ2-1; TRBD2 is a possible D gene (6 bases). The germline gives CDR1 KGHDR, CDR2 SFDVKD. The CDR3 length is 16 residues. The V end lost 4 bases, the J end lost 3 bases, and 15 bases lay between the germline ends. The CDR3 nucleotides read TGTGCCACCAGTGACCCGGGAGCGAGACGCTACAATGAGCAGTTCTTC. It translates to CATSDPGARRYNEQFF.

In its sample, this clonotype was seen many times. The chain is built from TRBV18 and TRBJ1-1, with 7 bases identical to TRBD1. V was clipped by 5 bases and J by 2 bases; unmatched bases: 8. The germline V gene has CDR1 KGHSH and CDR2 LQKENI. The CDR3 covers 15 residues. The CDR3 region has the DNA TGTGCCAGCTCATCCCGACAGGGACTAAACACTGAAGCTTTCTTT. This encodes CASSSRQGLNTEAFF.

The rearrangement joins TRBV6-2 or TRBV6-3 to TRBJ2-7, with D possibly being TRBD1 (5 bases). V shed 7 bases and J shed 2 bases, with 12 bases lying between them. Germline V CDR1 and CDR2: MNHEY, SVGEGT. This CDR3 spans 13 amino acids. The CDR3, as DNA: TGTGCCAGCATGCGGCAGGGAACCTACGAGCAGTACTTC. Amino acid sequence: CASMRQGTYEQYF.